This record looks at one TCR beta chain sequence and its context. Its antigen is still unknown. These data are taken from a study of CD8 T cells in ankylosing spondylitis. This CDR3 is built from 14 residues. V was trimmed by 5 bases and J by 4 bases, leaving 11 bases between them. Germline V gene sequence: CDR1 LNHDA, CDR2 SQIVND (reference sequence). General study results and limits: Existing reports had already noted some motif variants in reactive arthritis synovial fluid and blood. Disease-linked clones had a CD8+ phenotype and relatively low frequency in peripheral blood. Significantly higher representation of disease-linked clones was reported for matched ankylosing spondylitis synovial fluid. A TCR beta motif made of about eight highly homologous variants seemed typical of ankylosing spondylitis blood.

The TCR beta libraries were generated through quantitative 5'-RACE incorporating molecular barcodes. TCRdb analysed the 5' RACE reads with MiXCR anew, one entry per CDR3 protein. The table includes roughly 400,000 distinct CDR3 sequences, 20% to 25% detected once. Sequencing was carried out using blood, either unsorted or a sorted T cell fraction (not recorded which). The receptor comes from a male donor with ankylosing spondylitis. The chain joins TRBV19 to TRBJ2-2; maybe TRBD2 (6 bases). CDR3: CASSAGTPTGELFF. The CDR3 DNA follows: TGTGCCAGTAGTGCCGGGACTCCCACCGGGGAGCTGTTTTTT. Drawing the rest from reference TRBV19 and TRBJ2-2, the complete variable domain is DGGITQSPKYLFRKEGQNVTLSCEQNLNHDAMYWYRQDPGQGLRLIYYSQIVNDFQKGDIAEGYSVSREKKESFPLTVTSAQKNPTAFYLCASSAGTPTGELFFGEGSRLTVL.